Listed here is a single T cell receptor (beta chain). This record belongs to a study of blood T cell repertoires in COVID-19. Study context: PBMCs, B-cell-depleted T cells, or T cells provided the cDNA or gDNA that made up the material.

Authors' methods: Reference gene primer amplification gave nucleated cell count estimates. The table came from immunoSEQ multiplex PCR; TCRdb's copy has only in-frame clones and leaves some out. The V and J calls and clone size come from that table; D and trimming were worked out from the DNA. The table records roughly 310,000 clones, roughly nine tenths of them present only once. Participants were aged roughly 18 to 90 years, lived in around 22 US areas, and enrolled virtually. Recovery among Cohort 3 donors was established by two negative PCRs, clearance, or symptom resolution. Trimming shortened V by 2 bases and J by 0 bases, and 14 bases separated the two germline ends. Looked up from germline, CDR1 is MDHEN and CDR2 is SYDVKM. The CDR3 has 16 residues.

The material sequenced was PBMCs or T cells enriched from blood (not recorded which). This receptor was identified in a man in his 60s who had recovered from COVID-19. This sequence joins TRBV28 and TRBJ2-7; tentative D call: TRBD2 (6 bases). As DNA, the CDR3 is TGTGCCAGCAGTTTAGGAGTGGCGGGACCCTCCTACGAGCAGTACTTC. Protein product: CASSLGVAGPSYEQYF.